The T cell receptor beta chain described here comes from a study of Tregs in tolerant kidney transplant recipients. Study results and limitations: The small number of patients limits these findings pending further validation.

Concerning this clone itself: Antigen: not known.

Unstimulated Tregs (CD4+CD25+CD127-) and CD4+CD25- non-Tregs were sorted from PBMCs. The CDR3 is made up of 15 amino acids. Trimming took 6 bases from V and 0 from J; bases not matched to a gene: 7. Germline assignment: CDR1 MNHEY and CDR2 SVGAGI. Sequenced by immunoSEQ multiplex PCR; TCRdb stores in-frame clones only, minus some. The sample shows some 250,000 clones, roughly 80% of them seen only once. The chain couples TRBV6-5 to TRBJ2-7; TRBD1 aligns across 8 bases. This sequence was found in a human donor in good health. Input material: CD4+ T cells from blood. CDR3 in DNA: TGTGCCAGCAGGGCGGACAGGGATGCCTCCTACGAGCAGTACTTC. The encoded protein is CASRADRDASYEQYF.